The 24 T cell receptor beta chains in this list originate from one sample, sequenced in a study of cytomegalovirus exposure and HLA in healthy donors. The PCR ran on 60 Vbeta and 13 Jbeta primers. The protocol was immunoSEQ multiplex PCR, while the TCRdb copy is restricted to in-frame clones and leaves out a portion. Among about 98,000 clones, roughly 70% were seen once, and the ten largest hold under 2.5%. Sequences were obtained from PBMCs. These TCRs come from a man aged 45-65 years in good health and CMV-seronegative.

The chain is built from TRBV7-6 and TRBJ2-7; D is perhaps TRBD2 (6 bases). Trimming removed 6 bases from V and 1 base from J, with 10 bases in between. This CDR3 comprises 13 residues. Germline V gene sequence: CDR1 SGHVS, CDR2 FNYEAQ. The CDR3: CASRPSESYEQYF. The CDR3 DNA sequence: TGTGCCAGCAGGCCTAGCGAGTCCTACGAGCAGTACTTC.

The chain couples TRBV28 to TRBJ2-5; 8 bases agree with TRBD2. This CDR3 spans 13 amino acids. The V and J ends lost 6 bases and 2 bases, in that order; junction bases with no gene match: 2. Germline CDR1 and CDR2: MDHEN and SYDVKM. The CDR3 spells CASRREVQETQYF. CDR3 bases: TGTGCCAGCAGGCGGGAGGTTCAAGAGACCCAGTACTTC. The variable domain in full, with the rest retrieved from reference TRBV28 and TRBJ2-5, is DVKVTQSSRYLVKRTGEKVFLECVQDMDHENMFWYRQDPGLGLRLIYFSYDVKMKEKGDIPEGYSVSREKKERFSLILESASTNQTSMYLCASRREVQETQYFGPGTRLLVL.

The chain combines TRBV7-9 with TRBJ1-4, with TRBD1 identical over 9 bases. The CDR3 runs to 17 residues. Per germline, CDR1 SEHNR and CDR2 FQNEAQ (reference sequence). The V gene end was trimmed by 5 bases and the J gene end by 4 bases; junction bases not matched to a gene: 11. CDR3 residues: CASSGSLGQGNNEKLFF. The CDR3 DNA reads as TGTGCCAGCAGCGGATCCCTAGGACAGGGGAATAATGAAAAACTGTTTTTT.

The chain is built from TRBV5-6 and TRBJ2-7; no definite D call. Germline loops: CDR1 SGHDT, CDR2 YYEEEE. V dropped 7 bases and J dropped 1 base, with 21 bases sitting between them. The CDR3 has 16 residues. CDR3 sequence reads: CASRRRSRLLSYEQYF. CDR3 coding DNA: TGTGCCAGCCGCAGACGGAGTCGGCTGTTATCCTACGAGCAGTACTTC.

The table lists this clone with a few counts. The J gene is TRBJ2-3, the V gene TRBV7-2; TRBD1 matches 7 bases. The CDR3 is made up of 14 amino acids. Per the germline V gene, CDR1 is SGHTA and CDR2 is FQGNSA. Trimming removed 1 base from V and 7 bases from J; junction bases left unmatched: 5. The CDR3 bases are TGTGCCAGCAGCTTAGGACAGGGCTCAAATACGCAGTATTTT. Encoded protein: CASSLGQGSNTQYF.

The chain uses TRBV10-1 and TRBJ2-1; 8 bases are shared with TRBD1. Germline V lookup: CDR1 WNHNN, CDR2 SYGVQD (reference sequence). Trimming removed 6 bases from V and 0 bases from J; junction bases left unmatched: 4. This CDR3 comprises 15 residues. The CDR3 reads CASSATGVSYNEQFF. CDR3 nucleotide sequence: TGCGCCAGCAGCGCGACAGGGGTCTCCTACAATGAGCAGTTCTTC.

This chain links TRBV2 with TRBJ2-6; D is unresolved. This CDR3 region has 16 residues. Germline V gene data show CDR1 as SNHLY and CDR2 as FYNNEI. Trimming took 7 bases from V and 0 from J, leaving 13 bases between them. The CDR3 bases are TGTGCCAGCACAACGGTACTGTACTCTGGGGCCAACGTCCTGACTTTC. Translating it yields CASTTVLYSGANVLTF.

CDR3 residues: CASSETGPPTFTIQYF. In DNA, the CDR3 is TGTGCCAGCTCAGAGACAGGCCCTCCAACCTTTACCATTCAGTACTTC. The V call is TRBV18, the J call TRBJ2-4; possibly TRBD1 for D (6 bases). Germline V gives CDR1 KGHSH, CDR2 LQKENI. The V end lost 5 bases, the J end lost 9 bases, and 23 bases lay between the germline ends. This CDR3 spans 16 amino acids.

V is TRBV20-1 and J is TRBJ1-1; 7 bases fit TRBD1. V gave up 7 bases and J gave up 7 bases; unmatched junction bases: 6. Per the germline V gene, CDR1 is DFQATT and CDR2 is SNEGSKA (reference sequence). The CDR3 spans 11 residues. CDR3 amino acids: CSVWTGHEAFF. CDR3 sequence (DNA): TGCAGTGTTTGGACAGGTCATGAAGCTTTCTTT.

In its sample, this clone was seen a few times. The chain recombines TRBV19 with TRBJ2-4, with 9 bases identical to TRBD2. The CDR3 extends over 17 amino acids. Germline CDR1 LNHDA, CDR2 SQIVND (reference sequence). V lost 3 bases to trimming and J lost 3 bases; unmatched junction nucleotides: 9. The CDR3 nucleotides read TGTGCCAGTAGTATTTATACTAGCGGGTATGGCAAAAACATTCAGTACTTC. As protein: CASSIYTSGYGKNIQYF.

The chain has TRBV7-2 and TRBJ1-1, with D perhaps matching TRBD1 (6 bases). CDR1 is SGHTA and CDR2 is FQGNSA in the germline V gene. This CDR3 has 13 residues. V was trimmed by 7 bases and J by 1 base, leaving 10 bases between them. The CDR3, as DNA: TGTGCCAGCACTACAGGGCCGAACACTGAAGCTTTCTTT. Translated, it gives CASTTGPNTEAFF.

The chain joins TRBV27 to TRBJ2-7; 11 positions match TRBD2. V gave up 5 bases and J gave up 11 bases; unmatched junction bases: 11. CDR3 size: 14 residues. Germline V lookup: CDR1 MNHEY, CDR2 SMNVEV (reference sequence). The CDR3 sequence: CASSPITSGGGKYF. The CDR3, as DNA: TGTGCCAGCAGTCCTATAACTAGCGGGGGAGGCAAGTACTTC.

The chain couples TRBV27 to TRBJ2-1; a weak D match, TRBD1 (5 bases). This CDR3 comprises 16 residues. Germline loops: CDR1 MNHEY, CDR2 SMNVEV (reference sequence). The V gene lost 3 bases and the J gene lost 6 bases, with 18 bases spanning the gap. The CDR3: CASSFFRQFGFNEQFF. The CDR3 nucleotides are TGTGCCAGCAGTTTTTTTAGACAGTTTGGATTCAATGAGCAGTTCTTC.

This clone is a singleton in its sample. The J gene is TRBJ1-5, the V gene TRBV7-2; TRBD1 is a possible D gene (5 bases). Germline values: CDR1 SGHTA, CDR2 FQGNSA. The CDR3 is 15 residues long. Trimming left V 2 bases short and J 7 bases short, with 15 bases between. Here the CDR3 DNA reads TGTGCCAGCAGCTTAAGGTTATCGGGGGACCAGCCCCAGCATTTT. This encodes CASSLRLSGDQPQHF.

The rearrangement links TRBV7-9 to TRBJ2-7; D is possibly TRBD2 (5 bases). This CDR3 comprises 16 residues. V was shortened by 4 bases and J by 1 base, with 17 bases between the two germline ends. Germline CDR1 is SEHNR and CDR2 is FQNEAQ (reference sequence). CDR3 sequence: CASSSREGVRSYEQYF. The DNA of the CDR3 is TGTGCCAGCAGCTCGAGGGAAGGCGTGCGGTCCTACGAGCAGTACTTC.

The genes are TRBV5-1 and TRBJ2-3; TRBD2 aligns across 11 bases. With 4 bases clipped from V and 0 bases from J, the junction kept 10 bases outside the gene matches. Germline lookup yields CDR1 SGHRS and CDR2 YFSETQ. The CDR3 extends over 18 amino acids. The CDR3 DNA reads as TGCGCCAGCAGCCTACACCTGGGGACTAGCGGTAGCACAGATACGCAGTATTTT. Translating gives CASSLHLGTSGSTDTQYF.

The chain is built from TRBV19 and TRBJ2-1; TRBD2 matches at 10 bases. Per germline, CDR1 LNHDA and CDR2 SQIVND (reference sequence). The CDR3 is made up of 14 amino acids. The V segment lost 7 bases and the J segment 5 bases; nucleotides outside the gene matches: 5. The CDR3 is CASKRTSGHNEQFF. DNA for the CDR3: TGTGCCAGTAAAAGGACTAGCGGTCACAATGAGCAGTTCTTC.

The gene calls are TRBV4-2 and TRBJ2-2, with TRBD2 identical over 8 bases. Trimming removed 0 bases from V and 4 bases from J; junction bases left unmatched: 4. Germline CDR1 is LGHNA and CDR2 is YNFKEQ. The CDR3 is 16 residues long. The CDR3 DNA sequence: TGTGCCAGCAGCCAAGATCGGGAGGGGTCCACCGGGGAGCTGTTTTTT. It codes for CASSQDREGSTGELFF.

The gene calls are TRBV7-2 and TRBJ2-5; D call uncertain. Germline V lookup: CDR1 SGHTA, CDR2 FQGNSA. The CDR3 extends over 15 amino acids. V was trimmed by 5 bases and J by 5 bases, leaving 18 bases between them. In DNA form, the CDR3 reads TGTGCCAGCAGCCTCCCGAGCTCACTGTCGGAGACCCAGTACTTC. Encoded protein: CASSLPSSLSETQYF.

This chain links TRBV7-4 with TRBJ1-3, with unresolved D. This CDR3 is 16 amino acids long. V was pared by 2 bases and J by 0 bases, with 11 bases between. Germline V gives CDR1 SGHVT, CDR2 SQSDAQ. The CDR3 DNA sequence: TGTGCCAGCAGCTTATCGGGGTCCTACTCTGGAAACACCATATATTTT. It translates to CASSLSGSYSGNTIYF.

The chain has TRBV20-1 and TRBJ1-2; TRBD1 matches 7 bases. Germline assignment: CDR1 DFQATT and CDR2 SNEGSKA (reference sequence). The CDR3 totals 11 residues. This chain's CDR3 is CSGTESYGYTF. The CDR3 DNA is TGCAGCGGGACAGAAAGCTATGGCTACACCTTC.

J is TRBJ2-2 and V is TRBV25-1; the match to TRBD1 covers 7 bases. The CDR3 loop spans 15 amino acids. V was clipped by 4 bases and J by 6 bases; unmatched bases: 8. CDR1 MGHDK and CDR2 SYGVNS come from the germline V gene. CDR3 nucleotide sequence: TGTGCCAGCAGTGTCGACAGGGAACGCCCCGGGGAGCTGTTTTTT. Translated, it gives CASSVDRERPGELFF.

V usage is TRBV4-3 and J usage is TRBJ2-3; a weak D match, TRBD2 (7 bases). The CDR3 extends over 16 amino acids. Trimming removed 1 base from V and 1 base from J, with 12 bases in between. Germline V gives CDR1 LGHNA, CDR2 YSLEER. DNA of the CDR3: TGCGCCAGCAGCCAAGGTGGGCGGGGGCGCACAGATACGCAGTATTTT. Amino acid sequence: CASSQGGRGRTDTQYF.

This chain links TRBV6-6 with TRBJ1-5, with 7 bases identical to TRBD1. The CDR3 length is 13 residues. After removal of 8 bases from V and 6 bases from J, the junction contained 7 bases not matched to a gene. Germline CDR1 MNHNY, CDR2 SVGAGI (reference sequence). The CDR3 bases are TGTGCCAGCTCGGGGGGGACAGTTCAGCCCCAGCATTTT. Translation gives CASSGGTVQPQHF.